These T cell receptor beta chains were read from a single sample in a study of T cells after yellow fever vaccination. One entry per CDR3 protein, called by TCRdb with MiXCR from the 5' RACE reads. The data hold hundreds of thousands of distinct CDR3 sequences, with over 15% observed a single time. The sample was PBMCs, taken before the yellow fever booster vaccination. The source of these receptors is a young man who received the YFV17D yellow fever vaccine. CDR3s include the opening cysteine and the closing phenylalanine or tryptophan. Each record gives: clone size, V gene, D gene, J gene, CDR3 DNA, CDR3 protein. D genes are given only for firm matches. Where a row states a size, it is once, few, many or the class of an expanded clone; other rows omit it.

abundance: few
v_gene: TRBV6-5
d_gene: TRBD2
j_gene: TRBJ2-2
CDR3nt: TGTGCCAGCAGCAGACGCACCTTAGCGGGTATCACCGGGGAGCTGTTTTTT
CDR3aa: CASSRRTLAGITGELFF

abundance: -
v_gene: TRBV7-8
d_gene: -
j_gene: TRBJ1-1
CDR3nt: TGTGCCAGCAGCCCCCAGTCCGGGGAGGGGACTGAAGCTTTCTTT
CDR3aa: CASSPQSGEGTEAFF

abundance: -
v_gene: TRBV4-3
d_gene: TRBD2
j_gene: TRBJ2-3
CDR3nt: TGCGCCAGCAGCCAAGAGTTTAGTGCTAGCGGGGGGGATACGCAGTATTTT
CDR3aa: CASSQEFSASGGDTQYF

abundance: -
v_gene: TRBV6-5
d_gene: TRBD2
j_gene: TRBJ2-7
CDR3nt: TGTGCCAGCAGTTATCGGACTAGCGGGGGAAGCGAGCAGTACTTC
CDR3aa: CASSYRTSGGSEQYF

abundance: -
v_gene: TRBV11-2
d_gene: -
j_gene: TRBJ2-4
CDR3nt: TGTGCCAGCAGCTTAGGGGGTGGGAGACGGCTATTGGCCAAAAACATTCAGTACTTC
CDR3aa: CASSLGGGRRLLAKNIQYF

abundance: -
v_gene: TRBV4-3
d_gene: -
j_gene: TRBJ2-2
CDR3nt: TGCGCCAGCAGCCAAGATTTACAGGGGAACACCGGGGAGCTGTTTTTT
CDR3aa: CASSQDLQGNTGELFF

abundance: few
v_gene: TRBV6-1
d_gene: TRBD2
j_gene: TRBJ2-3
CDR3nt: TGTGCCAGCAGTGAAGCCGGGGTGGGACTAGCGGGTGATACGCAGTATTTT
CDR3aa: CASSEAGVGLAGDTQYF

abundance: -
v_gene: TRBV11-2
d_gene: -
j_gene: TRBJ2-1
CDR3nt: TGTGCCAGCAGCTCCCGGCAGGTCAATGAGCAGTTCTTC
CDR3aa: CASSSRQVNEQFF

abundance: many
v_gene: TRBV7-2
d_gene: -
j_gene: TRBJ2-1
CDR3nt: TGTGCCAGCAGCTCACGTTTTTCGGGATCCTACAATGAGCAGTTCTTC
CDR3aa: CASSSRFSGSYNEQFF

abundance: -
v_gene: TRBV11-1
d_gene: TRBD2
j_gene: TRBJ2-2
CDR3nt: TGTGCCAGCAGCTTAGTGGCTAGCGGGGCCACCGGGGAGCTGTTTTTT
CDR3aa: CASSLVASGATGELFF

abundance: many
v_gene: TRBV5-1
d_gene: -
j_gene: TRBJ2-3
CDR3nt: TGCGCCAGCAGAGTGTTTTGGGGTACAGATACGCAGTATTTT
CDR3aa: CASRVFWGTDTQYF

abundance: many
v_gene: TRBV7-2
d_gene: -
j_gene: TRBJ1-4
CDR3nt: TGTGCCAGCAGCTTATCGAATTCTGGTGAAAAACTGTTTTTT
CDR3aa: CASSLSNSGEKLFF

abundance: -
v_gene: TRBV5-5
d_gene: -
j_gene: TRBJ1-5
CDR3nt: TGTGCCAGCAGCTGGACGTCGGGCAATCAGCCCCAGCATTTT
CDR3aa: CASSWTSGNQPQHF

abundance: few
v_gene: TRBV4-1
d_gene: -
j_gene: TRBJ1-3
CDR3nt: TGCGCCAGCAGCCCCAGGACGGTTGGAAACACCACATATTTT
CDR3aa: CASSPRTVGNTTYF

abundance: once
v_gene: TRBV6-4
d_gene: -
j_gene: TRBJ1-1
CDR3nt: TGTGCCAGCAGAGTACTGGATCTCACTGAAGCTTTCTTT
CDR3aa: CASRVLDLTEAFF

abundance: few
v_gene: TRBV7-2
d_gene: TRBD1
j_gene: TRBJ2-3
CDR3nt: TGTGCCAGCAGTCCCGCGGGACAGGGTTCAGATACGCAGTATTTT
CDR3aa: CASSPAGQGSDTQYF

abundance: few
v_gene: TRBV5-5
d_gene: TRBD2
j_gene: TRBJ2-7
CDR3nt: TGTGCCAGCAGCTTCGGGGAGGGCTCCTACGAGCAGTACTTC
CDR3aa: CASSFGEGSYEQYF

abundance: few
v_gene: TRBV6-2/TRBV6-3
d_gene: -
j_gene: TRBJ1-2
CDR3nt: TGTGCCAGCAGTTACTTCCGGACCCTTCTGGGTGGCTACACCTTC
CDR3aa: CASSYFRTLLGGYTF

abundance: few
v_gene: TRBV20-1
d_gene: -
j_gene: TRBJ2-3
CDR3nt: TGCAGTGCTAGGGGGTGGCGGGACCCGAATACGCAGTATTTT
CDR3aa: CSARGWRDPNTQYF

abundance: -
v_gene: TRBV12-3/TRBV12-4
d_gene: TRBD2
j_gene: TRBJ2-1
CDR3nt: TGTGCCAGCAGCGCGGGACTAGCGGGGCCCTGGCAGTTCTTC
CDR3aa: CASSAGLAGPWQFF

abundance: few
v_gene: TRBV20-1
d_gene: -
j_gene: TRBJ2-7
CDR3nt: TGCAGTGCCGGGTCACAATCGGTCTACGAGCAGTACTTC
CDR3aa: CSAGSQSVYEQYF

abundance: few
v_gene: TRBV5-1
d_gene: -
j_gene: TRBJ1-3
CDR3nt: TGCGCCAGCAGCTTGAAGGGAGGAATTGACACCATATATTTT
CDR3aa: CASSLKGGIDTIYF

abundance: -
v_gene: TRBV5-5
d_gene: -
j_gene: TRBJ2-2
CDR3nt: TGTGCCAGCAGCCCCAGGACAGAGTACACCGGGGAGCTGTTTTTT
CDR3aa: CASSPRTEYTGELFF

abundance: few
v_gene: TRBV7-9
d_gene: -
j_gene: TRBJ1-3
CDR3nt: TGTGCCAGCAGCTTTAGGCGGTGGGACACCATATATTTT
CDR3aa: CASSFRRWDTIYF

abundance: few
v_gene: TRBV6-5
d_gene: -
j_gene: TRBJ2-5
CDR3nt: TGTGCCAGCAGTAGGCGGCCGTGGGAGACCCAGTACTTC
CDR3aa: CASSRRPWETQYF

abundance: -
v_gene: TRBV27
d_gene: -
j_gene: TRBJ1-2
CDR3nt: TGTGCCAGCAGTAAGATCGGTGTAACTTTTGGCTACACCTTC
CDR3aa: CASSKIGVTFGYTF

abundance: few
v_gene: TRBV5-1
d_gene: -
j_gene: TRBJ2-7
CDR3nt: TGCGCCAGCAGCTTGGAGATCGACGAGCAGTACTTC
CDR3aa: CASSLEIDEQYF

abundance: few
v_gene: TRBV4-3
d_gene: TRBD2
j_gene: TRBJ2-7
CDR3nt: TGCGCCAGCAGCCAAGGGACTAGCGATTACTACGAGCAGTACTTC
CDR3aa: CASSQGTSDYYEQYF

abundance: few
v_gene: TRBV7-2
d_gene: -
j_gene: TRBJ1-5
CDR3nt: TGTGCCACCCGCGGAGGGTCCTTGAGCAATCAGCCCCAGCATTTT
CDR3aa: CATRGGSLSNQPQHF

abundance: many
v_gene: TRBV20-1
d_gene: -
j_gene: TRBJ2-3
CDR3nt: TGCAGTGCTAGAGAGATAAGGGCACTCCCAAGCACAGATACGCAGTATTTT
CDR3aa: CSAREIRALPSTDTQYF

abundance: -
v_gene: TRBV5-1
d_gene: -
j_gene: TRBJ1-1
CDR3nt: TGCGCCAGCAAGGGGGACCCAAACAAGAACACTGAAGCTTTCTTT
CDR3aa: CASKGDPNKNTEAFF

abundance: few
v_gene: TRBV5-1
d_gene: -
j_gene: TRBJ2-5
CDR3nt: TGCGCCAGCAGCCGTCAGGAGGGGCTCGGGGAGACCCAGTACTTC
CDR3aa: CASSRQEGLGETQYF

abundance: -
v_gene: TRBV20-1
d_gene: -
j_gene: TRBJ2-2
CDR3nt: TGCAGTGCTAGTCGGAAAGGGGTTTACACCGGGGAGCTGTTTTTT
CDR3aa: CSASRKGVYTGELFF

abundance: -
v_gene: TRBV6-2/TRBV6-3
d_gene: -
j_gene: TRBJ1-5
CDR3nt: TGTGCCAGCAGTTATCCGGGGGGCCACAATCAGCCCCAGCATTTT
CDR3aa: CASSYPGGHNQPQHF

abundance: few
v_gene: TRBV6-5
d_gene: TRBD2
j_gene: TRBJ2-1
CDR3nt: TGTGCCAGCAGTTACTCGGCGGGGGGGCACAATGAGCAGTTCTTC
CDR3aa: CASSYSAGGHNEQFF

abundance: -
v_gene: TRBV9
d_gene: TRBD1
j_gene: TRBJ1-5
CDR3nt: TGTGCCAGCAGCGTAGACGCAGGGGGTAACGGTCAGCCCCAGCATTTT
CDR3aa: CASSVDAGGNGQPQHF

abundance: few
v_gene: TRBV5-1
d_gene: -
j_gene: TRBJ2-1
CDR3nt: TGCGCCAGCAGCCTCCTGGCGGCCTACAATGAGCAGTTCTTC
CDR3aa: CASSLLAAYNEQFF

abundance: -
v_gene: TRBV12-3/TRBV12-4
d_gene: TRBD2
j_gene: TRBJ2-1
CDR3nt: TGTGCCAGCGGGTGGACTAGCAGGGATGAGCAGTTCTTC
CDR3aa: CASGWTSRDEQFF

abundance: -
v_gene: TRBV5-1
d_gene: TRBD1
j_gene: TRBJ1-3
CDR3nt: TGCGCCAGCAGCTTGGACCAGGGGGCCGGAAACACCATATATTTT
CDR3aa: CASSLDQGAGNTIYF

abundance: few
v_gene: TRBV5-1
d_gene: -
j_gene: TRBJ2-5
CDR3nt: TGCGCCAGCAGCTTGGGGGCTTTCGAGACCCAGTACTTC
CDR3aa: CASSLGAFETQYF

abundance: -
v_gene: TRBV12-3/TRBV12-4
d_gene: -
j_gene: TRBJ1-6
CDR3nt: TGTGCCAGCAGCCCACACTTTACCTATAATTCACCCCTCCACTTT
CDR3aa: CASSPHFTYNSPLHF

abundance: few
v_gene: TRBV14
d_gene: -
j_gene: TRBJ2-1
CDR3nt: TGTGCCAGCAGCCAAGAGATCCTGGGAGAGCAGTTCTTC
CDR3aa: CASSQEILGEQFF

abundance: few
v_gene: TRBV5-6
d_gene: TRBD2
j_gene: TRBJ2-5
CDR3nt: TGTGCCAGCAGCTTTACTAGCGGGGGGAATAAAGAGACCCAGTACTTC
CDR3aa: CASSFTSGGNKETQYF

abundance: -
v_gene: TRBV7-6
d_gene: TRBD1
j_gene: TRBJ2-5
CDR3nt: TGTGCCAGCAGCTTACTCCCTGGACAGGGTACAGGGGAGACCCAGTACTTC
CDR3aa: CASSLLPGQGTGETQYF

abundance: -
v_gene: TRBV20-1
d_gene: -
j_gene: TRBJ1-4
CDR3nt: TGCAGTGCTAGTTCTTATACTAATGAAAAACTGTTTTTT
CDR3aa: CSASSYTNEKLFF

abundance: few
v_gene: TRBV19
d_gene: -
j_gene: TRBJ1-5
CDR3nt: TGTGCCAGTAACCCCCCCCCCGGTGGGCAGGGCAATCAGCCCCAGCATTTT
CDR3aa: CASNPPPGGQGNQPQHF

abundance: once
v_gene: TRBV7-9
d_gene: -
j_gene: TRBJ1-5
CDR3nt: TGTGCCAGCAGCATTTGCATGGGTGGCAATCAGCCCCAGCATTTT
CDR3aa: CASSICMGGNQPQHF

abundance: -
v_gene: TRBV10-3
d_gene: -
j_gene: TRBJ2-1
CDR3nt: TGTGCCATCAGTGAGAGGTTAGCAAGGTCCTACAATGAGCAGTTCTTC
CDR3aa: CAISERLARSYNEQFF